One sample yielded the 14 T cell receptor beta chains listed below, sequenced in a study of blood T cell repertoires in COVID-19. Here immunoSEQ multiplex PCR was the method, and the copy in TCRdb shows in-frame clones only, minus some. Of roughly 700,000 clones in the sample, approximately 90% were seen once. Sequencing was performed on peripheral blood. The source of these receptors is a woman in her late teens or twenties with acute or convalescent COVID-19.

The chain links TRBV12-5 to TRBJ2-2; 8 positions agree with TRBD1. The germline V gene has CDR1 LGHNT and CDR2 FRNRAP. This CDR3 region has 16 residues. Losses at the gene ends were 5 bases for V and 0 bases for J; bases not matched to a gene: 5. CDR3 nucleotide sequence: TGTGCTAGTGGTAGGATGGACAGGGCGAACACCGGGGAGCTGTTTTTT. Encoded protein: CASGRMDRANTGELFF. The full variable domain, its missing parts supplied by reference TRBV12-5 and TRBJ2-2, is DARVTQTPRHKVTEMGQEVTMRCQPILGHNTVFWYRQTMMQGLELLAYFRNRAPLDDSGMPKDRFSAEMPDATLATLKIQPSEPRDSAVYFCASGRMDRANTGELFFGEGSRLTVL.

The chain carries TRBV5-1 and TRBJ1-1; D remains ambiguous. The V gene lost 4 bases and the J gene lost 1 base, with 14 bases spanning the gap. CDR3 length equals 15 residues. Per germline, CDR1 SGHRS and CDR2 YFSETQ. CDR3 bases: TGCGCCAGCAGCCCGCTGACACACAAGAACACTGAAGCTTTCTTT. This gives the protein CASSPLTHKNTEAFF.

V usage is TRBV12-3 or TRBV12-4 and J usage is TRBJ1-1; D not certain. The CDR3 consists of 11 residues. Trimming stripped 3 bases from V and 11 bases from J, with 10 bases between. This CDR3 is CASSFSGEAFF. CDR3 DNA: TGTGCCAGCAGTTTTAGCGGGGAGGCTTTCTTT.

The chain has TRBV30 and TRBJ2-7, with unresolved D. The CDR3 runs 11 residues. CDR1 and CDR2 (germline): GTSNPN, SVGIG (reference sequence). The CDR3, as DNA: TGTGTTGGTCGGTCTTCCTACGAGCAGTACTTC. It yields the protein CVGRSSYEQYF.

This clone was observed a single time. V usage is TRBV30 and J usage is TRBJ2-5; TRBD1 is a possible D gene (5 bases). V was pared by 0 bases and J by 5 bases, with 13 bases between. This CDR3 contains 14 residues. Germline V gives CDR1 GTSNPN, CDR2 SVGIG (reference sequence). The CDR3 loop is CAWSVLGLWETQYF. In nucleotides, the CDR3 is TGTGCCTGGAGTGTTTTGGGGCTATGGGAGACCCAGTACTTC. Looking up the rest from reference TRBV30 and TRBJ2-5 gives the full variable domain: SQTIHQWPATLVQPVGSPLSLECTVEGTSNPNLYWYRQAAGRGLQLLFYSVGIGQISSEVPQNLSASRPQDRQFILSSKKLLLSDSGFYLCAWSVLGLWETQYFGPGTRLLVL.

This chain joins TRBV19 and TRBJ1-2; 11 positions match TRBD1. Trimming cost V 3 bases and J 4 bases; bases outside gene matches: 4. Germline V lookup: CDR1 LNHDA, CDR2 SQIVND (reference sequence). CDR3 length: 15 residues. The CDR3 loop reads CASSMGTGGIYGYTF. The CDR3 DNA is TGTGCCAGTAGTATGGGGACAGGGGGTATCTATGGCTACACCTTC. Full variable domain (rest looked up from reference TRBV19 and TRBJ1-2): DGGITQSPKYLFRKEGQNVTLSCEQNLNHDAMYWYRQDPGQGLRLIYYSQIVNDFQKGDIAEGYSVSREKKESFPLTVTSAQKNPTAFYLCASSMGTGGIYGYTFGSGTRLTVV.

J is TRBJ1-1 and V is TRBV29-1; possible D gene TRBD1, 6 bases. Germline CDR1 and CDR2: SQVTM and ANQGSEA. The V end was cut by 1 base, the J end by 8 bases, with 14 bases between. CDR3 length: 13 residues. The DNA for the CDR3 is TGCAGCGTTGAAGGGCAGGGGCTCCCCGAAGCTTTCTTT. Translated, it gives CSVEGQGLPEAFF.

The V and J genes are TRBV2 and TRBJ1-4, with 10 bases identical to TRBD1. The J segment lost 2 bases and the V segment lost 5 bases, leaving 5 bases of the junction unmatched. This CDR3 has 16 amino acids. CDR1 is SNHLY and CDR2 is FYNNEI in the germline V gene. The CDR3 DNA reads TGTGCCAGCAGTATGGACAGGGGGAACACTAATGAAAAACTGTTTTTT. The encoded protein is CASSMDRGNTNEKLFF.

J is TRBJ1-2 and V is TRBV5-4; 7 bases align to TRBD1. V was pared by 4 bases and J by 3 bases, with 6 bases of the junction left unmatched. The CDR3 spans 14 residues. Germline V gives CDR1 SGHNT, CDR2 YYREEE (reference sequence). In nucleotides, the CDR3 is TGTGCCAGCAGCCCAGCCGGGACAGACTATGGCTACACCTTC. Protein product: CASSPAGTDYGYTF.

The CDR3 bases are TGTGCCAGCAGTTCAGCAGGGTTCGGCTACACCTTC. It yields the protein CASSSAGFGYTF. The chain has TRBV6-5 and TRBJ1-2, with a weak D call TRBD1 (5 bases). Trimming cost V 4 bases and J 8 bases, with 11 bases left between them. CDR1 and CDR2 (germline): MNHEY, SVGAGI. This CDR3 contains 12 residues.

V is TRBV7-2 and J is TRBJ2-7; D is unclear. This CDR3 comprises 14 residues. CDR1 is SGHTA and CDR2 is FQGNSA in the germline V gene. Trimming took off 0 bases at V and 3 bases at J, with 9 bases between the two ends. The CDR3 sequence is CASSLAPTVYEQYF. In DNA, the CDR3 is TGTGCCAGCAGCTTAGCGCCGACTGTCTACGAGCAGTACTTC.

The chain carries TRBV4-1 and TRBJ1-2, with D possibly matching TRBD1 (5 bases). The CDR3 contains 14 residues. Trimming removed 0 bases from V and 3 bases from J, with 8 bases in between. The germline V gene encodes CDR1 MGHRA and CDR2 YSYEKL. CDR3: CASSQETRDYGYTF. The CDR3 DNA reads as TGCGCCAGCAGCCAAGAAACCAGGGACTATGGCTACACCTTC.

The chain has TRBV24-1 and TRBJ2-1; D gene ambiguous. Trimming removed 2 bases at V and 9 bases at J, with 7 bases between. Germline assignment: CDR1 KGHDR and CDR2 SFDVKD. There are 12 residues in the CDR3. CDR3 loop: CATSDYQAEQFF. For the CDR3, the DNA is TGTGCCACCAGTGATTACCAGGCTGAGCAGTTCTTC.

Comment on this clone: Other DNA sequences within the sample encode an identical CDR3. V gene TRBV19 combines with J gene TRBJ1-1; 7 nucleotides agree with TRBD1. Per germline, CDR1 LNHDA and CDR2 SQIVND (reference sequence). Germline trimming cut 3 bases from V and 4 bases from J; bases unmatched to any gene: 5. This CDR3 region has 14 residues. CDR3 nucleotide sequence: TGTGCCAGTAGTATGAGGGGGCGGAGCACTGAAGCTTTCTTT. It is translated as CASSMRGRSTEAFF.